The rows below give T cell receptor beta chains drawn from one sample of a study of T cell repertoires in cytomegalovirus infection. TCRdb processed the reads anew with MiXCR; each CDR3 protein has one entry. The table lists some 680,000 distinct CDR3 sequences, 35% to 45% of them singletons. The material sequenced was PBMCs. Every receptor here comes from a human donor in good health (CMV status not recorded). Some clones in this sample may be carry-over from other donors' samples. The CDR3 runs from the conserved cysteine through the conserved F or W.

>TRBV6-1|15|TRBJ2-5
CASTATQGTSGSQYF
>TRBV29-1|13|TRBJ1-4
CSGLDRVEGKLFF
>TRBV10-2|14|TRBJ1-2
CASSHLQGSGGYTF
>TRBV5-6|17|TRBJ1-2
CASSLRGTGGARHGYTF
>TRBV12-3/TRBV12-4|13|TRBJ1-1
CASNIGGLTEAFF
>TRBV7-6|17|TRBJ2-7
CASSPRGALAGVPEQYF
>TRBV6-1|14|TRBJ1-5
CASHGDGLNQPQHF
>TRBV19|15|TRBJ1-5
CASSIIRALNQPQPF
>TRBV27|15|TRBJ2-1
CASNRGQGAYNEQLF
>TRBV6-1|13|TRBJ2-7
CASSERESYEQYF
>TRBV6-5|13|TRBJ2-2
CASSYSSTGELFF
>TRBV28|12|TRBJ2-7
CASSVWQGEQYF
>TRBV20-1|16|TRBJ2-1
CSARERRRRELYEQFF
>TRBV11-2|21|TRBJ1-5
CASPHPGRGQYRKYSNQPQHF
>TRBV12-5|18|TRBJ1-1
CASGLVHRDRGWNTEAFF
>TRBV28|14|TRBJ1-1
CASSLWGVVTEAFF
>TRBV20-1|14|TRBJ1-2
CSSPDGLQDYGYTF
>TRBV7-9|14|TRBJ1-1
CASRAPGRNTEAFF
>TRBV4-1|14|TRBJ2-3
CASSQGRDMDTQYF
>TRBV28|11|TRBJ1-2
CASSPGFGYTF
>TRBV5-1|21|TRBJ2-7
CASSLGALTSGRATHSYEQYF
>TRBV28|14|TRBJ2-5
CASRAYQGRETQYF
>TRBV7-2|15|TRBJ2-7
CASSLASGSAYEQYF
>TRBV12-3/TRBV12-4|14|TRBJ1-2
CASSLRHQNYGYTF
>TRBV5-1|16|TRBJ2-7
CASRLYWDRSSYEQYF
>TRBV10-2|11|TRBJ2-7
CASSDPNEQYF
>TRBV5-6|18|TRBJ2-5
CASSPGLAGGQPKATQYF
>TRBV6-1|13|TRBJ2-1
CASSEFVFDEQFF
>TRBV9|16|TRBJ1-2
CASSVGGQVANYGYTF
>TRBV28|11|TRBJ2-7
CASGDMYEQYF
>TRBV6-1|15|TRBJ2-2
CASSERWGVTGELFF
>TRBV20-1|13|TRBJ2-7
CSATGLSSYEQYF
>TRBV7-9|15|TRBJ2-1
CASSFGLAAYNEQFF
>TRBV15|13|TRBJ2-3
CATSRGSGWEQYF
>TRBV7-2|16|TRBJ2-4
CASSLVGGAAKNIQYF
>TRBV2|14|TRBJ1-5
CASNGQGFFQPQHF
>TRBV24-1|15|TRBJ2-5
CATSDARRGQETQYF
>TRBV7-2|15|TRBJ1-5
CASSHDRAGNQPQHF
>TRBV7-6|14|TRBJ2-5
CASSDLTGQETQYF
>TRBV7-6|16|TRBJ1-6
CASSSWTGSGNSPLHF
>TRBV28|16|TRBJ2-1
CASSEEAGEIYNEQFF
>TRBV19|16|TRBJ2-1
CASSMGGVGSYNEQFF
>TRBV7-6|15|TRBJ2-7
CASSPRGGAPHEQYF
>TRBV7-3|13|TRBJ2-3
CASSSPGADTQYF
>TRBV4-1|16|TRBJ2-1
CASSQVGAEIYNEQFF
>TRBV27|15|TRBJ2-4
CASTPMPDRDDIQYF
>TRBV7-9|13|TRBJ2-5
CASSSSPGQTQYF
>TRBV20-1|15|TRBJ2-1
CSARAPRRWNNEQFF
>TRBV12-3/TRBV12-4|15|TRBJ1-4
CASRARRPTNEKLFF
>TRBV12-3/TRBV12-4|14|TRBJ2-2
CASSLAGNTGELIF
>TRBV28|16|TRBJ1-3
CASSFEPGVSGNTIYF
>TRBV29-1|15|TRBJ1-1
CSARQGRGKNTEAFF
>TRBV2|18|TRBJ2-5
CASSESGHRGVLQETQYF
>TRBV10-3|15|TRBJ2-3
CAIRGLGGRTDTQYF
>TRBV27|17|TRBJ2-2
CASGLTSGGANTGELFF
>TRBV3-1|18|TRBJ2-6
CASSQVGVLGAGANVLTF
>TRBV5-1|15|TRBJ1-1
CASSRGQGTNTEAFF
>TRBV4-1|17|TRBJ1-1
CASSQDVWDRAGTEAFF
>TRBV28|15|TRBJ1-2
CASSNQGARGEGYTF